A selection of T cell receptor beta chains follows, all from one sample in a study of OX40 agonist ivuxolimab in advanced cancers. Some clones are missing from TCRdb's copy, which holds only in-frame ones; the method was immunoSEQ multiplex PCR. The table lists 35,000 to 50,000 clones, 85% to 90% of them singletons. Sequenced here: CD4+ or CD8+ T cells sorted from blood, sampled in a trial of the OX40 agonist ivuxolimab. The source of these receptors is an adult with an advanced solid tumor such as melanoma, head and neck, liver or kidney cancer. Both conserved end residues are part of each CDR3. A D gene is named only where the DNA matches it firmly. Expanded clones get a size class; other rows say once, few or many, or leave the size out.

V	D	J	size	DNA	CDR3
TRBV4-1	TRBD1	TRBJ2-7	.	TGCGCCAGCAGCCAAGGGCTGGGACAGGGCACCTACGAGCAGTACTTC	CASSQGLGQGTYEQYF
TRBV28	.	TRBJ1-6	.	TGTGCCAGCAGGTCAGGCCCGGCCAATTCACCCCTCCACTTT	CASRSGPANSPLHF
TRBV11-2	TRBD2	TRBJ2-1	.	TGTGCCAGCAGCCCAGCGGGAGGGAGGACATACAATGAGCAGTTCTTC	CASSPAGGRTYNEQFF
TRBV2	.	TRBJ2-3	.	TGTGCCACCCACTATGGCGGGGCTAGCACAGATACGCAGTATTTT	CATHYGGASTDTQYF
TRBV7-2	TRBD1	TRBJ1-2	.	TGTGCCAGCAGCTTAGTCTCAGGGGGAGATGGGTATGGCTACACCTTC	CASSLVSGGDGYGYTF
TRBV29-1	TRBD2	TRBJ2-3	.	TGCAGCGTCAGCGGGGGAGCTAGCACAGATACGCAGTATTTT	CSVSGGASTDTQYF
TRBV19	.	TRBJ1-1	once	TGTGCCAGTAGTCAGAGAAAACAGATGAACACTGAAGCTTTCTTT	CASSQRKQMNTEAFF
TRBV6-6	.	TRBJ1-5	few	TGTGCCAGCAGAGACACCAGCAATCAGCCCCAGCATTTT	CASRDTSNQPQHF
TRBV7-9	.	TRBJ2-3	.	TGTGCCAGCAGCTGGCAGGGGCTCAGCACAGATACGCAGTATTTT	CASSWQGLSTDTQYF
TRBV6-5	.	TRBJ2-6	.	TGTGCCAGCAAGGGTCCTGGGGCCAACGTCCTGACTTTC	CASKGPGANVLTF
TRBV14	.	TRBJ2-7	.	TGTGCCAGCAGCCCGGGACCGACCCTTTGGAAGCAGTACTTC	CASSPGPTLWKQYF
TRBV19	.	TRBJ1-4	.	TGTGCCAGTAGTATTGGACTCGGCCTGAATGAAAAACTGTTTTTT	CASSIGLGLNEKLFF
TRBV5-4	.	TRBJ2-4	once	TGTGCCAGCAGCTGGGGCCAGGGTTACATTCAGTACTTC	CASSWGQGYIQYF
TRBV7-3	.	TRBJ2-6	few	TGTGCCAGCAGCTTAAGGGGTCGTGGGGCCAACGTCCTGACTTTC	CASSLRGRGANVLTF
TRBV11-2	.	TRBJ2-1	.	TGTGCCAGCAGCGTAGGAAGGGGGAGGGAGCAGTTCTTC	CASSVGRGREQFF
TRBV5-6	.	TRBJ2-5	.	TGTGCCAGCAGCTCCGCTAGGGGGGAGACCCAGTACTTC	CASSSARGETQYF
TRBV4-1	.	TRBJ1-6	.	TGCGCCAGCAGCCAGGATTCACCCCTCCACTTT	CASSQDSPLHF
TRBV4-1	.	TRBJ2-2	.	TGCGCCAGCAGCCAATTCGGGGTTGAGAACACCGGGGAGCTGTTTTTT	CASSQFGVENTGELFF
TRBV19	.	TRBJ1-2	once	TGTGCCAGTACCGATAACCCAGGGTTGGGCTATGGCTACACCTTC	CASTDNPGLGYGYTF
TRBV5-1	.	TRBJ2-1	.	TGCGCCAGCAGAAACACTAGGGTCGACGTCAATGAGCAGTTCTTC	CASRNTRVDVNEQFF
TRBV7-2	.	TRBJ1-1	once	TGTGCCAGCAGCTTATCCATGGGGCGTGTCACTGAAGCTTTCTTT	CASSLSMGRVTEAFF
TRBV6-6	.	TRBJ2-7	.	TGTGCCAGCGGTTTCGGGCAAGGCTACGAGCAGTACTTC	CASGFGQGYEQYF
TRBV14	TRBD2	TRBJ2-1	.	TGTGCCAGCAGCCCCCTTTTAGCGGGGGAATACAATGAGCAGTTCTTC	CASSPLLAGEYNEQFF
TRBV18	TRBD2	TRBJ2-1	.	TGTGCCAGCTCATATTCTGAGGCTAGCGGAAGTGAGCAGTTCTTC	CASSYSEASGSEQFF
TRBV19	.	TRBJ2-5	.	TGTGCCAGTAGGTCCACTCCGACAAGCCAAGAGACCCAGTACTTC	CASRSTPTSQETQYF
TRBV2	.	TRBJ2-3	.	TGTGCCAGCAGTCAGGGAATCACAGATACGCAGTATTTT	CASSQGITDTQYF
TRBV7-9	.	TRBJ1-1	.	TGTGCCAGCAGCTTAGAACTGAACACTGAAGCTTTCTTT	CASSLELNTEAFF
TRBV7-2	.	TRBJ1-3	.	TGTGCCAGCAGCTTAGCGGGGAGCCTCTCTGGAAACACCATATATTTT	CASSLAGSLSGNTIYF
TRBV2	.	TRBJ2-1	.	TGTGCCAGCAGTCCACTTACAGGGTGGCCGTTCTTC	CASSPLTGWPFF
TRBV6-5	TRBD1	TRBJ1-3	.	TGTGCCAGCAGAGACAGGGCTGGAAACACCATATATTTT	CASRDRAGNTIYF
TRBV5-1	.	TRBJ1-4	.	TGCGCCAGCAGCTTGGGAAGGGATGAAAAACTGTTTTTT	CASSLGRDEKLFF
TRBV14	.	TRBJ1-2	.	TGTGCCAGCAGCCAAGATAGGACGGTTAACTATGGCTACACCTTC	CASSQDRTVNYGYTF
TRBV19	TRBD1	TRBJ1-1	.	TGTGCCAGTAGTATTACAGGGGGGGGAACTGAAGCTTTCTTT	CASSITGGGTEAFF
TRBV6-5	.	TRBJ2-3	.	TGTGCCAGCAGGGCGGGGCCGGGCACAGATACGCAGTATTTT	CASRAGPGTDTQYF
TRBV19	TRBD1	TRBJ1-5	.	TGTGCCAGTAGTACCTCTTGGACAGGGGCGAATCAGCCCCAGCATTTT	CASSTSWTGANQPQHF
TRBV29-1	.	TRBJ1-1	.	TGCAGCGTTGAACGCCTGGACACTGAAGCTTTCTTT	CSVERLDTEAFF
TRBV7-3	.	TRBJ2-1	.	TGTGCCAGCAGCTTAAGGGCCGGGGGCGGCGGGAATGAGCAGTTCTTC	CASSLRAGGGGNEQFF
TRBV9	.	TRBJ1-1	.	TGTGCCAGCAGCGCTGGGGGTATGGAAACTGAAGCTTTCTTT	CASSAGGMETEAFF
TRBV6-5	TRBD1	TRBJ1-2	once	TGTGCCAGCAGTTACTCGAGGACAGGGGGCAACTATGGCTACACCTTC	CASSYSRTGGNYGYTF
TRBV30	TRBD1	TRBJ1-3	few	TGTGCCTGGAGGGCTGGCGGGACAGAGAGAAACACCATATATTTT	CAWRAGGTERNTIYF
TRBV28	.	TRBJ2-1	.	TGTGCCAGCAGTTCCTACGAACAGGGTAAGCAGTTCTTC	CASSSYEQGKQFF
TRBV5-1	TRBD1	TRBJ1-4	.	TGCGCCAGCAGCTGGGGGCTTGGGACAGTTGAAAAACTGTTTTTT	CASSWGLGTVEKLFF
TRBV15	.	TRBJ2-7	.	TGTGCCACCAGCTCTAGATTGGGATACGAGCAGTACTTC	CATSSRLGYEQYF
TRBV5-4	.	TRBJ2-6	.	TGTGCCAGCAGCTTGGAAGAAGGGGTCCCCTCTGGGGCCAACGTCCTGACTTTC	CASSLEEGVPSGANVLTF
TRBV6-1	TRBD2	TRBJ2-7	.	TGTGCCAGCAGTGCTACTAGCGGGAGGGGATACGAGCAGTACTTC	CASSATSGRGYEQYF
TRBV28	TRBD1	TRBJ2-7	.	TGTGCCAGCAGTTTATTGAAAGGGGACAGGAAATCCCAGTACTTC	CASSLLKGDRKSQYF
TRBV6-5	TRBD1	TRBJ1-5	.	TGTGCCAGCAGTTCGACAGGGGATAGCAATCAGCCCCAGCATTTT	CASSSTGDSNQPQHF
TRBV11-1	.	TRBJ1-1	.	TGTGCCAGCAGCCTCGGCCTGGGTGGAACTGAAGCTTTCTTT	CASSLGLGGTEAFF
TRBV6-4	.	TRBJ2-3	.	TGTGCCAGCAGCTCCCAGACTAGTTCAGATACGCAGTATTTT	CASSSQTSSDTQYF
TRBV5-3	TRBD1	TRBJ1-5	.	TGTGCCAGAAGCCTTGGACAGGGGTGGAGGAGCAATCAGCCCCAGCATTTT	CARSLGQGWRSNQPQHF
TRBV19	.	TRBJ2-4	.	TGTGCCAGTAGCCAAACAGGCAAGGGCATTCAGTACTTC	CASSQTGKGIQYF
TRBV30	.	TRBJ1-2	.	TGTGCCTGGAGTGTACTGAGGGCTGGTGGCTACACCTTC	CAWSVLRAGGYTF
TRBV7-2	TRBD1	TRBJ2-5	.	TGTGCCAGCAGCATCCAGGGGGCAGGGGAGACCCAGTACTTC	CASSIQGAGETQYF
TRBV30	TRBD1	TRBJ1-2	.	TGTGCCTGGCAGACAGGGAAAAACTATGGCTACACCTTC	CAWQTGKNYGYTF
TRBV19	TRBD2	TRBJ2-7	once	TGTGCCAGTAGTTTGGGACTAGCGCTTACCTCATTCTCCTACGAGCAGTACTTC	CASSLGLALTSFSYEQYF
TRBV6-6	TRBD1	TRBJ1-1	.	TGTGCCAGCAGTTATGACAGGGTGAACACTGAAGCTTTCTTT	CASSYDRVNTEAFF
TRBV19	TRBD1	TRBJ1-5	.	TGTGCCAGTAATCTAGGGACAGCTAGCAATCAGCCCCAGCATTTT	CASNLGTASNQPQHF
TRBV6-6	.	TRBJ1-1	.	TGTGCCAGCACCTACGGGGGCGGGAAATCTTCGGGCGTAGCTTTCTTT	CASTYGGGKSSGVAFF